Listed below are T cell receptor beta chains from one sample, sequenced in a study of blood T cell repertoires in COVID-19. Measured with immunoSEQ multiplex PCR; TCRdb has only the in-frame clones, and not every one. The data show about 130,000 clones, around 83% seen once. The material sequenced was peripheral blood. The receptors derive from a man aged 40-50 years with active or convalescent COVID-19. Both conserved end residues are part of each CDR3. Each record gives: J gene, clone size, V gene, D gene, CDR3 protein, CDR3 DNA. D genes are given only for firm matches. Size is stated for part of the rows, as once, few or many counts, or as a class when the clone is expanded.

J: TRBJ1-4
size: NA
V: TRBV7-6
D: TRBD1
CDR3: CASSLTRDRGFEKLFF
DNA: TGTGCCAGCAGCTTAACCCGGGACAGGGGGTTTGAAAAACTGTTTTTT

J: TRBJ1-3
size: NA
V: TRBV4-3
D: TRBD1
CDR3: CASSQEGTGVGNTIYF
DNA: TGCGCCAGCAGCCAAGAAGGAACAGGGGTAGGAAACACCATATATTTT

J: TRBJ1-1
size: NA
V: TRBV6-2/TRBV6-3
D: NA
CDR3: CASSSPGLNTEAFF
DNA: TGTGCCAGCAGTTCTCCGGGTCTTAACACTGAAGCTTTCTTT

J: TRBJ1-5
size: few
V: TRBV11-2
D: NA
CDR3: CASSANFNQPQHF
DNA: TGTGCCAGCAGCGCCAACTTTAATCAGCCCCAGCATTTT

J: TRBJ2-3
size: NA
V: TRBV5-6
D: TRBD2
CDR3: CASSRRASGVLDTQYF
DNA: TGTGCCAGCAGTCGGCGGGCTAGCGGGGTTCTAGATACGCAGTATTTT

J: TRBJ1-1
size: NA
V: TRBV3-1/TRBV3-2
D: NA
CDR3: CASSPTANTEAFF
DNA: TGTGCCAGCAGCCCGACAGCGAACACTGAAGCTTTCTTT

J: TRBJ2-1
size: NA
V: TRBV5-1
D: NA
CDR3: CASTDRGTSYNEQFF
DNA: TGCGCCAGCACCGATCGGGGGACCTCCTACAATGAGCAGTTCTTC

J: TRBJ1-5
size: NA
V: TRBV5-6
D: TRBD1
CDR3: CASSSMTGLGPQHF
DNA: TGTGCCAGCAGCTCGATGACAGGGCTGGGGCCCCAGCATTTT

J: TRBJ1-1
size: NA
V: TRBV5-1
D: NA
CDR3: CASTLKDRNTEAFF
DNA: TGCGCCAGCACCTTAAAGGACAGAAACACTGAAGCTTTCTTT

J: TRBJ1-4
size: few
V: TRBV5-6
D: TRBD1
CDR3: CASSFGTGNEKLFF
DNA: TGTGCCAGCAGCTTCGGGACAGGGAATGAAAAACTGTTTTTT

J: TRBJ2-7
size: NA
V: TRBV7-2
D: TRBD2
CDR3: CASSLAGSGPYEQYF
DNA: TGTGCCAGCAGCTTAGCAGGTAGCGGGCCCTACGAGCAGTACTTC

J: TRBJ2-3
size: NA
V: TRBV2
D: TRBD2
CDR3: CASNGQGLAADTQYF
DNA: TGTGCCAGCAATGGACAGGGACTAGCGGCAGATACGCAGTATTTT

J: TRBJ2-7
size: once
V: TRBV18
D: NA
CDR3: CASSPRSGSYEQYF
DNA: TGTGCCAGCTCACCCCGGTCGGGGTCTTACGAGCAGTACTTC

J: TRBJ1-2
size: NA
V: TRBV5-1
D: TRBD1
CDR3: CASSLDLGQGGWGGYTF
DNA: TGCGCCAGCAGCTTGGATCTGGGACAGGGAGGTTGGGGTGGCTACACCTTC

J: TRBJ1-1
size: NA
V: TRBV11-2
D: NA
CDR3: CASSLEGGDESFF
DNA: TGTGCCAGCAGCTTAGAGGGGGGGGACGAGTCTTTCTTT

J: TRBJ1-2
size: NA
V: TRBV10-3
D: NA
CDR3: CAISESGRTYGYTF
DNA: TGTGCCATCAGTGAGTCGGGCAGAACCTATGGCTACACCTTC

J: TRBJ1-3
size: NA
V: TRBV6-6
D: NA
CDR3: CASQPSGQGNTIYF
DNA: TGTGCCAGTCAACCATCTGGACAGGGAAACACCATATATTTT

J: TRBJ2-5
size: NA
V: TRBV10-3
D: NA
CDR3: CAISQGKETQYF
DNA: TGTGCCATCAGTCAGGGTAAAGAGACCCAGTACTTC

J: TRBJ1-4
size: once
V: TRBV18
D: TRBD1
CDR3: CASSPPGQANEKLFF
DNA: TGTGCCAGCTCACCACCGGGACAGGCAAATGAAAAACTGTTTTTT

J: TRBJ1-2
size: NA
V: TRBV2
D: TRBD1
CDR3: CASRRGTGGTYGYTF
DNA: TGTGCCAGCAGAAGGGGGACAGGGGGCACCTATGGCTACACCTTC

J: TRBJ2-7
size: NA
V: TRBV18
D: TRBD1
CDR3: CASSPSGTGYEQYF
DNA: TGTGCCAGCTCACCGTCCGGGACAGGGTACGAGCAGTACTTC

J: TRBJ2-1
size: NA
V: TRBV27
D: TRBD1
CDR3: CASSFRDRPNEQFF
DNA: TGTGCCAGCAGTTTCCGGGACAGACCCAATGAGCAGTTCTTC

J: TRBJ1-5
size: NA
V: TRBV12-3/TRBV12-4
D: NA
CDR3: CASSYSNQPQHF
DNA: TGTGCCAGCAGCTATAGCAATCAGCCCCAGCATTTT

J: TRBJ1-2
size: few
V: TRBV14
D: NA
CDR3: CASSQEMGSSYGYTF
DNA: TGTGCCAGCAGCCAAGAGATGGGGAGCAGCTATGGCTACACCTTC

J: TRBJ2-6
size: NA
V: TRBV19
D: NA
CDR3: CATTDRSNSGANVLTF
DNA: TGTGCCACTACAGACAGGTCCAACTCTGGGGCCAACGTCCTGACTTTC

J: TRBJ2-3
size: few
V: TRBV11-2
D: NA
CDR3: CASSSAGLFTDTQYF
DNA: TGTGCCAGCAGCTCCGCCGGTCTTTTCACAGATACGCAGTATTTT

J: TRBJ2-5
size: NA
V: TRBV2
D: TRBD1
CDR3: CASSLRDSNQETQYF
DNA: TGTGCCAGCAGTCTCCGGGACAGCAATCAAGAGACCCAGTACTTC

J: TRBJ2-2
size: NA
V: TRBV4-3
D: TRBD2
CDR3: CASSQEAGGPGGELFF
DNA: TGCGCCAGCAGCCAAGAGGCGGGGGGGCCCGGCGGGGAGCTGTTTTTT

J: TRBJ2-1
size: NA
V: TRBV19
D: TRBD2
CDR3: CASSVGLAGQHEQFF
DNA: TGTGCCAGTAGTGTTGGACTAGCGGGTCAACATGAGCAGTTCTTC

J: TRBJ2-1
size: NA
V: TRBV9
D: NA
CDR3: CASSVQGNEQFF
DNA: TGTGCCAGCAGCGTACAGGGCAATGAGCAGTTCTTC

J: TRBJ2-7
size: NA
V: TRBV5-4
D: NA
CDR3: CASSPRDILAYEQYF
DNA: TGTGCCAGCAGCCCCCGGGACATCTTGGCCTACGAGCAGTACTTC

J: TRBJ2-1
size: NA
V: TRBV18
D: TRBD2
CDR3: CASSPLLTSGFYNEQFF
DNA: TGTGCCAGCTCACCACTCTTGACTAGCGGTTTCTACAATGAGCAGTTCTTC

J: TRBJ1-2
size: NA
V: TRBV7-9
D: NA
CDR3: CASTKTGGFGYTF
DNA: TGTGCCAGCACAAAAACGGGAGGGTTTGGCTACACCTTC

J: TRBJ1-4
size: NA
V: TRBV27
D: TRBD1
CDR3: CASKRSGGNEKLFF
DNA: TGTGCCAGCAAACGTTCAGGGGGTAATGAAAAACTGTTTTTT

J: TRBJ2-1
size: NA
V: TRBV5-6
D: NA
CDR3: CASSGYDGSSYNEQFF
DNA: TGTGCCAGCAGCGGGTACGACGGGAGCTCCTACAATGAGCAGTTCTTC

J: TRBJ2-1
size: once
V: TRBV5-1
D: NA
CDR3: CASSSYLGGYNEQFF
DNA: TGCGCCAGCAGCTCCTACCTAGGGGGATACAATGAGCAGTTCTTC

J: TRBJ2-5
size: NA
V: TRBV18
D: NA
CDR3: CASSPLYQETQYF
DNA: TGTGCCAGCTCACCTCTGTACCAAGAGACCCAGTACTTC

J: TRBJ1-5
size: NA
V: TRBV2
D: NA
CDR3: CASTSSTVGNQPQHF
DNA: TGTGCCAGCACCTCCTCCACAGTAGGCAATCAGCCCCAGCATTTT

J: TRBJ2-2
size: NA
V: TRBV5-1
D: TRBD1
CDR3: CASSQTGTGNTGELFF
DNA: TGCGCCAGCAGCCAAACCGGGACAGGTAACACCGGGGAGCTGTTTTTT

J: TRBJ1-2
size: NA
V: TRBV7-2
D: TRBD1
CDR3: CASSLGPGTVNYGYTF
DNA: TGTGCCAGCAGCTTAGGTCCCGGGACAGTTAACTATGGCTACACCTTC

J: TRBJ1-2
size: few
V: TRBV11-3
D: NA
CDR3: CASSSGQSYGYTF
DNA: TGTGCCAGCAGCTCCGGACAGTCCTATGGCTACACCTTC

J: TRBJ1-2
size: NA
V: TRBV6-2/TRBV6-3
D: TRBD1
CDR3: CASRPTINRDRENGYTF
DNA: TGTGCCAGCAGACCTACCATAAACCGGGACAGGGAAAATGGCTACACCTTC

J: TRBJ2-2
size: NA
V: TRBV29-1
D: TRBD2
CDR3: CSGNLAGGPTGELFF
DNA: TGCAGCGGGAATCTAGCGGGGGGACCCACCGGGGAGCTGTTTTTT

J: TRBJ2-1
size: NA
V: TRBV11-2
D: NA
CDR3: CASSSSRYEQFF
DNA: TGTGCCAGCAGCTCCTCACGGTATGAGCAGTTCTTC

J: TRBJ1-5
size: NA
V: TRBV12-3/TRBV12-4
D: NA
CDR3: CASKVEGNQPQHF
DNA: TGTGCCAGCAAGGTCGAGGGCAATCAGCCCCAGCATTTT

J: TRBJ1-3
size: NA
V: TRBV6-1
D: TRBD1
CDR3: CASSETGTVSGNTIYF
DNA: TGTGCCAGCAGTGAAACAGGGACAGTCTCTGGAAACACCATATATTTT

J: TRBJ2-7
size: NA
V: TRBV18
D: TRBD1
CDR3: CASSTQGASYEQYF
DNA: TGTGCCAGCTCCACACAGGGGGCATCGTACGAGCAGTACTTC

J: TRBJ2-5
size: NA
V: TRBV30
D: TRBD2
CDR3: CAWSTLAGEETQYF
DNA: TGTGCCTGGAGTACCTTAGCGGGGGAGGAGACCCAGTACTTC

J: TRBJ2-5
size: NA
V: TRBV6-5
D: TRBD1
CDR3: CASSYGTGRGETQYF
DNA: TGTGCCAGCAGTTACGGGACAGGGCGGGGGGAGACCCAGTACTTC

J: TRBJ2-5
size: once
V: TRBV3-1/TRBV3-2
D: NA
CDR3: CASSPLGGGETQYF
DNA: TGTGCCAGCAGCCCTCTAGGGGGGGGAGAGACCCAGTACTTC

J: TRBJ1-1
size: NA
V: TRBV29-1
D: TRBD1
CDR3: CSVSTGARNTEAFF
DNA: TGCAGCGTTTCCACAGGGGCAAGAAACACTGAAGCTTTCTTT